This T cell receptor (beta chain) was captured by sequencing in a study of OX40 agonist ivuxolimab in advanced cancers. As for the study in general: Ivuxolimab, an agonistic anti-OX40 (CD134) antibody, was given to patients. Participants averaged approximately 60 years of age (range about 23 to 79) and were about 85% male. It was permissible to have had prior anti-PD-1, anti-PD-L1 or anti-CTLA-4 therapy, and approximately 40% had some. Study-wide findings and caveats: Expanded peripheral T-cell antigen specificity went undetermined.

On this clone itself: The antigen remains undetermined.

Per germline, CDR1 SGDLS and CDR2 YYNGEE. The CDR3 consists of 17 residues. Trimming shortened V by 0 bases and J by 5 bases, and 17 bases separated the two germline ends. The protocol was immunoSEQ multiplex PCR, while the TCRdb copy is restricted to in-frame clones and leaves out a portion. The sample holds 15,000 or so clones, 75% to 85% seen once. The chain has TRBV9 and TRBJ1-4, with D possibly TRBD1 on 5 matching bases. Source: CD4+ or CD8+ T cells sorted from blood, taken in a trial of the OX40 agonist ivuxolimab. This TCR derives from an adult with an advanced solid tumor such as melanoma, head and neck, liver or kidney cancer. CDR3 region: CASSVGIGDGFNEKLFF. Written as DNA, the CDR3 is TGTGCCAGCAGCGTAGGTATAGGGGACGGCTTCAATGAAAAACTGTTTTTT. Together with reference TRBV9 and TRBJ1-4, the CDR3 gives the full variable domain: DSGVTQTPKHLITATGQRVTLRCSPRSGDLSVYWYQQSLDQGLQFLIQYYNGEERAKGNILERFSAQQFPDLHSELNLSSLELGDSALYFCASSVGIGDGFNEKLFFGSGTQLSVL.